Listed here are 24 T cell receptor beta chains from one sample, sequenced in a study of T cells after yellow fever vaccination. MiXCR was run by TCRdb on the 5' RACE reads, yielding one entry per CDR3 protein. Among roughly 520,000 distinct CDR3 sequences listed, around a fifth were seen once. The sequencing here drew on PBMCs, taken less than 25 days after the first yellow fever vaccination. The origin of the receptors is a man aged 18 to 29 who received the YFV17D yellow fever vaccine.

In this sample, this clonotype turned up a few times. This chain joins TRBV20-1 and TRBJ2-7; TRBD1 agrees at 12 bases. Unmatched junction bases numbered 4, after V lost 3 bases and J lost 7 bases. The germline gives CDR1 DFQATT, CDR2 SNEGSKA (reference sequence). The CDR3 is 13 residues long. CDR3 in DNA: TGCAGTGCTAGGGGACAGGGGGCGCGAGAGCAGTACGTC. Encoded protein: CSARGQGAREQYV.

The V call is TRBV7-2, the J call TRBJ1-2; TRBD1 agrees at 7 bases. Germline V lookup: CDR1 SGHTA, CDR2 FQGNSA. CDR3 length equals 14 residues. The ends lost 1 base at V and 5 bases at J; junction bases unmatched: 4. CDR3 amino acids: CASSLGGQFYGYTF. In DNA form, the CDR3 reads TGTGCCAGCAGCTTAGGGGGACAGTTTTATGGCTACACCTTC.

The rearrangement uses TRBV7-9 and TRBJ2-5, with D tentatively TRBD1 (6 bases). The ends were cut back, 5 bases at V and 3 bases at J, with 16 bases in the middle. CDR1 is SEHNR and CDR2 is FQNEAQ in the germline V gene (reference sequence). The CDR3 is made up of 15 amino acids. The CDR3 bases are TGTGCCAGCAGCCCCCTCCGTAACAGGGAAGAGACCCAGTACTTC. The encoded protein is CASSPLRNREETQYF.

V usage is TRBV6-5 and J usage is TRBJ1-5; maybe TRBD1 (5 bases). The CDR3 runs to 15 residues. Germline V gives CDR1 MNHEY, CDR2 SVGAGI. The germline V and J ends were trimmed by 2 bases and 6 bases, with 14 bases remaining between them. CDR3 protein: CASSYADGGVQPQHF. Here the CDR3 DNA reads TGTGCCAGCAGTTACGCCGACGGGGGGGTTCAGCCCCAGCATTTT.

The chain uses TRBV7-9 and TRBJ1-5; 9 nucleotides align to TRBD1. The V gene's germline CDR1 is SEHNR and CDR2 FQNEAQ (reference sequence). CDR3 size: 15 residues. J lost 5 bases, V lost 5 bases, and 7 bases had no gene match. In nucleotides, the CDR3 is TGTGCCAGCAGCCCGAACCGGACAGGGGATCAGCCCCAGCATTTT. As protein: CASSPNRTGDQPQHF.

This chain uses TRBV4-1 with TRBJ2-1; perhaps TRBD1 as D (6 bases). This CDR3 has 17 residues. The germline V gene has CDR1 MGHRA and CDR2 YSYEKL. Trimming removed 2 bases from V and 7 bases from J, with 21 bases in between. The CDR3 nucleotides are TGCGCCAGCAGCCAAAAGCATCAGGCAGGGGTTATTAATGAGCAGTTCTTC. Protein sequence: CASSQKHQAGVINEQFF.

This clonotype was observed a few times. The chain recombines TRBV12-3 or TRBV12-4 with TRBJ2-7; D is unresolved. The CDR3 sequence is 13 residues long. Trimming shortened V by 3 bases and J by 5 bases, and 11 bases separated the two germline ends. The CDR3 loop is CASSLASGDEQYF. The CDR3 nucleotides are TGTGCCAGCAGTTTGGCGTCTGGGGACGAGCAGTACTTC.

The V gene is TRBV20-1, the J gene TRBJ1-1; 8 positions agree with TRBD1. V was clipped by 5 bases and J by 5 bases; unmatched bases: 10. Germline CDR1 reads DFQATT; CDR2 reads SNEGSKA (reference sequence). There are 14 residues in the CDR3. Written as DNA, the CDR3 is TGCAGTGCTCCGGACAGGGCAGGTATGACTGAAGCTTTCTTT. Its translation: CSAPDRAGMTEAFF.

In DNA, the CDR3 is TGCGCCAGCAGCCTCTTATGGAGCACAGATACGCAGTATTTT. This codes for CASSLLWSTDTQYF. The rearrangement joins TRBV5-1 to TRBJ2-3; D uncertain. Trimming removed 4 bases from V and 0 bases from J, with 9 bases in between. The CDR3 runs to 14 residues. Germline-derived CDR1 and CDR2 are SGHRS and YFSETQ.

This chain joins TRBV5-1 and TRBJ2-7; D ambiguous. Germline loops: CDR1 SGHRS, CDR2 YFSETQ. Trimming shortened V by 0 bases and J by 4 bases, and 11 bases separated the two germline ends. This CDR3 contains 14 residues. The CDR3 reads CASSLGAPGYEQYV. Written as DNA, the CDR3 is TGCGCCAGCAGCTTGGGAGCGCCCGGATACGAGCAGTACGTC.

The chain carries TRBV7-2 and TRBJ1-6; tentative D call: TRBD1 (6 bases). The CDR3 loop spans 14 amino acids. The germline gives CDR1 SGHTA, CDR2 FQGNSA. Trimming stripped 3 bases from V and 7 bases from J, with 10 bases between. CDR3 coding DNA: TGTGCCAGCAGCTTCCGACAGGCGAATTCACCCCTCCACTTT. Its translation: CASSFRQANSPLHF.

The CDR3 loop is CSAGAGALNYEQYF. CDR3 sequence (DNA): TGCAGTGCTGGGGCGGGGGCGTTAAATTACGAGCAGTACTTC. The genes are TRBV20-1 and TRBJ2-7, with D possibly being TRBD2 (7 bases). The CDR3 has 14 residues. V was pared by 5 bases and J by 4 bases, with 18 bases between. From germline, CDR1 is DFQATT and CDR2 SNEGSKA (reference sequence).

This clonotype was seen more than once but under ten times. The rearrangement links TRBV5-1 to TRBJ2-3; TRBD1 matches 7 bases. The V gene end was trimmed by 4 bases and the J gene end by 6 bases; junction bases not matched to a gene: 8. Germline V CDR1 and CDR2: SGHRS, YFSETQ. This CDR3 region has 14 residues. CDR3 sequence (DNA): TGCGCCAGCAGCAAGGGACAGCCTGGGGATACGCAGTATTTT. This translates into CASSKGQPGDTQYF.

The V call is TRBV19, the J call TRBJ2-7, with D perhaps matching TRBD2 (5 bases). CDR3 size: 14 residues. V was clipped by 3 bases and J by 3 bases, with 12 bases between them. Germline values: CDR1 LNHDA, CDR2 SQIVND (reference sequence). CDR3: CASSIGLAVYEQYF. The CDR3 DNA follows: TGTGCCAGTAGTATTGGGCTAGCTGTCTACGAGCAGTACTTC. The full variable domain, its missing parts supplied by reference TRBV19 and TRBJ2-7, is DGGITQSPKYLFRKEGQNVTLSCEQNLNHDAMYWYRQDPGQGLRLIYYSQIVNDFQKGDIAEGYSVSREKKESFPLTVTSAQKNPTAFYLCASSIGLAVYEQYFGPGTRLTVT.

CDR3 amino acids: CASSKVWLTAGEQYV. In DNA form, the CDR3 reads TGTGCCAGCAGCAAAGTTTGGCTTACGGCTGGGGAGCAGTACGTC. The chain has TRBV21-1 and TRBJ2-7. TRBV21-1 is given as a pseudogene. The CDR3 runs to 15 residues.

The chain joins TRBV6-2 or TRBV6-3 to TRBJ2-7; no clear D. CDR1 is MNHEY and CDR2 is SVGEGT in the germline V gene. With 0 bases removed from V and 9 bases from J, the gap between germline ends came to 9 bases. This CDR3 has 12 amino acids. CDR3 DNA sequence: TGTGCCAGCAGTTACTCGAGGCACGGGCAGTACTTC. Its protein is CASSYSRHGQYF.

The rearrangement joins TRBV7-2 to TRBJ2-3; 9 bases fit TRBD1. V lost 5 bases and J lost 0; bases outside the gene matches: 6. This CDR3 region has 16 residues. The germline CDR1 and CDR2 sequences are SGHTA and FQGNSA. The CDR3 DNA sequence: TGTGCCAGCAGCCCACAGGGGGCGCGGAGCACAGATACGCAGTATTTT. Encoded protein: CASSPQGARSTDTQYF.

The V call is TRBV4-2, the J call TRBJ2-5; 8 nucleotides agree with TRBD2. Unmatched junction bases numbered 9, after V lost 1 base and J lost 2 bases. CDR1 and CDR2 (germline): LGHNA, YNFKEQ. This CDR3 spans 17 amino acids. The CDR3 here is CASSQGSGAGGQETQYF. The CDR3 region has the DNA TGTGCCAGCAGCCAAGGATCGGGGGCGGGGGGTCAAGAGACCCAGTACTTC.

Only a few counts were recorded for this clonotype. This rearrangement joins TRBV10-3 to TRBJ2-1; possibly TRBD1 or TRBD2 for D (6 bases each). V lost 6 bases, J lost 10 bases, and 22 bases lay in between. This CDR3 has 15 residues. CDR1 is ENHRY, CDR2 SYGVKD, per germline. The CDR3 loop reads CAIRHLMLTGREQFF. The CDR3 region has the DNA TGTGCCATCAGACACTTGATGCTTACAGGGAGGGAGCAGTTCTTC.

This clonotype was seen more than once but under ten times. This sequence joins TRBV7-2 and TRBJ2-1; TRBD2 matches at 9 bases. The germline V gene has CDR1 SGHTA and CDR2 FQGNSA. The CDR3 spans 12 residues. Losses at the gene ends were 11 bases for V and 7 bases for J; bases not matched to a gene: 6. The CDR3 nucleotides read TGTGCCGCATTAGCGGGGGAAAATGAGCAGTTCTTC. It is translated as CAALAGENEQFF.

In this sample, this clonotype turned up a few times. The chain employs TRBV12-3 or TRBV12-4 and TRBJ1-3; D gene uncertain. V dropped 6 bases and J dropped 2 bases, with 8 bases sitting between them. The CDR3 spans 13 residues. CDR3 residues: CASSEHTGNTIYF. CDR3 DNA sequence: TGTGCCAGCAGCGAACACACTGGAAACACCATATATTTT.

In this sample, this clonotype turned up a few times. The J gene is TRBJ2-1, the V gene TRBV18; 8 bases agree with TRBD1. CDR1 is KGHSH, CDR2 LQKENI, per germline. V lost 8 bases to trimming and J lost 7 bases; unmatched junction nucleotides: 10. The CDR3 runs to 14 residues. The chain's CDR3 is CASTGQGSRNEQFF. CDR3 bases: TGTGCCAGCACAGGACAGGGTAGCAGGAATGAGCAGTTCTTC.

With respect to this clonotype: This is likely a read error, given that the CDR3 carries no conserved phenylalanine or tryptophan at its end. The chain is built from TRBV10-3 and TRBJ2-7; the match to TRBD1 covers 8 bases. V was clipped by 3 bases and J by 0 bases; unmatched bases: 4. Germline loops: CDR1 ENHRY, CDR2 SYGVKD. The CDR3 consists of 15 residues. The CDR3 DNA reads TGTGCCATCAGTGACTGGGACAGGTCCTCCTACGAGCAGTACTAC. Translated: CAISDWDRSSYEQYY.

The rearrangement links TRBV6-5 to TRBJ1-5; a weak D match, TRBD1 (5 bases). The V gene's germline CDR1 is MNHEY and CDR2 SVGAGI. The germline V and J ends were trimmed by 4 bases and 4 bases, with 17 bases remaining between them. The length of the CDR3 is 16 residues. The CDR3 sequence: CASSSNTGVGNQPQHF. DNA for the CDR3: TGTGCCAGCAGTTCCAACACAGGAGTGGGAAATCAGCCCCAGCATTTT.